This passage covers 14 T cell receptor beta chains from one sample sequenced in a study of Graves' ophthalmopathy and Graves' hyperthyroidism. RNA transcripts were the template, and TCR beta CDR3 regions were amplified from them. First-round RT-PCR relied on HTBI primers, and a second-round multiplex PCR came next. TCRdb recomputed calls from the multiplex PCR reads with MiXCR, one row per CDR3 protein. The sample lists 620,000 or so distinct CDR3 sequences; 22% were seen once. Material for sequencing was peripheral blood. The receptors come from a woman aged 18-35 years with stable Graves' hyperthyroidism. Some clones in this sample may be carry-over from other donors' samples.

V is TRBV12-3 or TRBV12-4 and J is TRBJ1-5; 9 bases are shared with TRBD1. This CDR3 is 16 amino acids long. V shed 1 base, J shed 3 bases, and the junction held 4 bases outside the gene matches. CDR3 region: CASSLGGQGFNQPQHF. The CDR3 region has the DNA TGTGCCAGCAGTTTAGGGGGACAGGGATTCAATCAGCCCCAGCATTTT.

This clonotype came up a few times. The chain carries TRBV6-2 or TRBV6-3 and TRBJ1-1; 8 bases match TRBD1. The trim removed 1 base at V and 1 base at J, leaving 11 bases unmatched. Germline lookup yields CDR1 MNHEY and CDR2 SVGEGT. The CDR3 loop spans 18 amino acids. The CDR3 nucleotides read TGTGCCAGCAGTTACTATACACCCGCGCAGGGGGCGAACACTGAAGCTTTCTTT. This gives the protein CASSYYTPAQGANTEAFF.

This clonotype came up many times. The chain's CDR3 is CASTQRGSSYEQYF. Written as DNA, the CDR3 is TGTGCCAGCACCCAACGGGGGTCCTCCTACGAGCAGTACTTC. The chain recombines TRBV12-3 or TRBV12-4 with TRBJ2-7; perhaps TRBD2 as D (6 bases). The CDR3 runs 14 residues. The V gene lost 7 bases and the J gene lost 0 bases, with 13 bases spanning the gap.

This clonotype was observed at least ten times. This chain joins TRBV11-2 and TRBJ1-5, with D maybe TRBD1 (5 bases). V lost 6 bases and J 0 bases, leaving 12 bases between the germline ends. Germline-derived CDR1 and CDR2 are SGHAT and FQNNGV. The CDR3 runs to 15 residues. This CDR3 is CASSPGLYSNQPQHF. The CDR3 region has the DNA TGTGCCAGCAGTCCGGGACTGTATAGCAATCAGCCCCAGCATTTT.

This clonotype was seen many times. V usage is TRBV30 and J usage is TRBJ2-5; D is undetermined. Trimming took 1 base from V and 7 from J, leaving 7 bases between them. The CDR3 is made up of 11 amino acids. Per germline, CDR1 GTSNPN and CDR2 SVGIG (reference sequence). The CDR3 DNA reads TGTGCCTGGAGTGACAAGGGGACCCAGTACTTC. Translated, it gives CAWSDKGTQYF.

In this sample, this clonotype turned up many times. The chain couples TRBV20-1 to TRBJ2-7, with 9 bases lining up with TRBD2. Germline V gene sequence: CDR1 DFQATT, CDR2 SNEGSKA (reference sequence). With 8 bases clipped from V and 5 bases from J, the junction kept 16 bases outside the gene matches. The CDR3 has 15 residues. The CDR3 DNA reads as TGCAGTCAACTAGCGGGCCCTCGAGCCAAGAACGAGCAGTACTTC. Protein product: CSQLAGPRAKNEQYF.

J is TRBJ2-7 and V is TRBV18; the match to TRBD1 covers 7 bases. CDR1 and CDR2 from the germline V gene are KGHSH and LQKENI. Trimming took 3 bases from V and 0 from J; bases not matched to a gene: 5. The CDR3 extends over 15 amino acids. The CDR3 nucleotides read TGTGCCAGCTCACCCAGGACAGGTTTCTCCTACGAGCAGTACTTC. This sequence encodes CASSPRTGFSYEQYF.

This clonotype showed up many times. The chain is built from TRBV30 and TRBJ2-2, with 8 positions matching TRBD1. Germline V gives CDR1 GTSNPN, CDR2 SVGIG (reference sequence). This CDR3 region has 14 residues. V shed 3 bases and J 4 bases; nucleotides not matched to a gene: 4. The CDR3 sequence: CAWRRTGTTGELFF. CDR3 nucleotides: TGTGCCTGGAGGAGGACAGGGACCACCGGGGAGCTGTTTTTT.

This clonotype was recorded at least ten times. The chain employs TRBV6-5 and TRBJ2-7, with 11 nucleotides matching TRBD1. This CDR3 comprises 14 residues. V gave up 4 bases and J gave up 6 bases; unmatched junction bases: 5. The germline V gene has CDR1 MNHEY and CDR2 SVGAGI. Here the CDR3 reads CASSSGTGGGEQYF. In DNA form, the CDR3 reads TGTGCCAGCAGTTCGGGGACAGGGGGAGGCGAGCAGTACTTC.

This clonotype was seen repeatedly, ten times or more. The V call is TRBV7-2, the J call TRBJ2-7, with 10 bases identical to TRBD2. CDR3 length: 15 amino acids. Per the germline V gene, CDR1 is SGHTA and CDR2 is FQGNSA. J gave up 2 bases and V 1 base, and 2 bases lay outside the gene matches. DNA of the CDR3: TGTGCCAGCAGCTTAGGGGGACTAGCGACCTACGAGCAGTACTTC. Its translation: CASSLGGLATYEQYF.

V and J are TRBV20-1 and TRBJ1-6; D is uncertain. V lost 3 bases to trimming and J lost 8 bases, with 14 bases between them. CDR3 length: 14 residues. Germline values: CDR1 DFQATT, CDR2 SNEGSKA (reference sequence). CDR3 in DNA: TGCAGTGCTAGTAAGGCAGCCGTCGATTCACCCCTCCACTTT. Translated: CSASKAAVDSPLHF.

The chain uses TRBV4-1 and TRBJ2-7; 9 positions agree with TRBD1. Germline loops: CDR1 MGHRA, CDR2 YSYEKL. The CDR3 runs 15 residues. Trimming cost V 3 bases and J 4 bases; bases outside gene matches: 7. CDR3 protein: CASSHPGQGPYEQYF. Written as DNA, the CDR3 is TGCGCCAGCAGCCACCCGGGACAGGGACCTTACGAGCAGTACTTC.

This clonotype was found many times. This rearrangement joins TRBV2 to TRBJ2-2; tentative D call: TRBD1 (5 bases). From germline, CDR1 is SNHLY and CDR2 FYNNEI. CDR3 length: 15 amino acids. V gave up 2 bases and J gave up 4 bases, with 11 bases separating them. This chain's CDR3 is CASSETSGATGELFF. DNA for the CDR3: TGTGCCAGCAGTGAAACTTCTGGGGCCACCGGGGAGCTGTTTTTT.

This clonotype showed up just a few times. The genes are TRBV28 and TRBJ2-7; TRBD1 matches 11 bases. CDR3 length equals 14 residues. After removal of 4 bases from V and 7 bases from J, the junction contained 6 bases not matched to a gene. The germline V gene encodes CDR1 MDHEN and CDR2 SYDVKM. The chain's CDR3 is CASSSRGTGGEQYF. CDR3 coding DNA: TGTGCCAGCAGTTCCCGGGGGACAGGGGGAGAGCAGTACTTC.